The 27 T cell receptor beta chains presented below share a single source sample, sequenced in a study of monozygotic twins with inflammatory bowel disease (dated by TCRdb to about 2019). Library generation was performed with 5' RACE. For sequencing, an Illumina HiSeq 2500 was employed. TCRdb reprocessed the reads and provides one entry for every CDR3 protein sequence; no DNA is given. This sample's table lists just over 300,000 distinct CDR3 sequences. Clones ranked in the top ten supply approximately 5.9% of the sample. Sequenced material: blood. The source of these receptors is a human donor with ulcerative colitis or Crohn's disease, or a healthy co-twin of an affected twin (not recorded which).

The chain recombines TRBV7-8 with TRBJ2-2. The CDR3 covers 13 residues. CDR1 is SGHVS, CDR2 FQNEAQ, per germline. The CDR3 protein is CASSKTNTGELFF.

CDR3 sequence: CASSSQQGQGETQYF. The chain is built from TRBV7-2 and TRBJ2-5; there is no DNA to check the TCRdb D call of TRBD1. The CDR3 is 15 amino acids. Germline CDR1 SGHTA, CDR2 FQGNSA. Supplemented by reference TRBV7-2 and TRBJ2-5, the full variable domain reads GAGVSQSPSNKVTEKGKDVELRCDPISGHTALYWYRQSLGQGLEFLIYFQGNSAPDKSGLPSDRFSAERTGGSVSTLTIQRTQQEDSAVYLCASSSQQGQGETQYFGPGTRLLVL.

The chain has TRBV12-3 or TRBV12-4 and TRBJ2-1; TCRdb indicates TRBD1, and absent DNA this call remains unverified. The CDR3 loop spans 17 amino acids. The CDR3 sequence is CASSLSRDRFGYNEQFF.

This chain connects TRBV20-1 to TRBJ1-5; the TCRdb call, TRBD1, lacks DNA for checking. The CDR3 consists of 13 residues. Germline V CDR1 and CDR2: DFQATT, SNEGSKA (reference sequence). The CDR3 is CSASGGSNQPQHF.

The rearrangement uses TRBV20-1 and TRBJ2-7; TCRdb outputs TRBD2, but without DNA this stays unchecked. The CDR3 has 13 residues. Germline values: CDR1 DFQATT, CDR2 SNEGSKA (reference sequence). The CDR3 reads CSARRTAGGEQYF.

The chain has TRBV27 and TRBJ2-1. The CDR3 is 15 amino acids. Per the germline V gene, CDR1 is MNHEY and CDR2 is SMNVEV (reference sequence). The CDR3 sequence is CASTRHRTEPNEQFF.

The chain recombines TRBV18 with TRBJ2-7. CDR3 length equals 13 residues. Germline values: CDR1 KGHSH, CDR2 LQKENI. CDR3 region: CAGSPRDIYEQYF.

The rearrangement uses TRBV24-1 and TRBJ2-2; TCRdb names TRBD2, which stays unverified in the absence of DNA. In germline, CDR1 is KGHDR, CDR2 SFDVKD. CDR3 length: 17 amino acids. The CDR3 region is CATSDLRAGAVGGELFF.

This chain uses TRBV16 with TRBJ1-2; TCRdb's D call, TRBD1, is unchecked because there is no DNA. The CDR3 extends over 16 amino acids. CDR1 KGHSY and CDR2 FQNENV come from the germline V gene. The CDR3 is CASSLYRDGANYGYTF. Variable domain in full (rest from reference TRBV16 and TRBJ1-2): GEEVAQTPKHLVRGEGQKAKLYCAPIKGHSYVFWYQQVLKNEFKFLISFQNENVFDETGMPKERFSAKCLPNSPCSLEIQATKLEDSAVYFCASSLYRDGANYGYTFGSGTRLTVV.

This rearrangement joins TRBV19 to TRBJ2-1. There are 15 residues in the CDR3. Per the germline V gene, CDR1 is LNHDA and CDR2 is SQIVND (reference sequence). CDR3 in amino acids: CASSVTASSYNEQFF.

CDR3 in amino acids: CASSTNYGYTF. The chain is built from TRBV6-1 and TRBJ1-2. Germline CDR1 and CDR2: MNHNS and SASEGT. The CDR3 has 11 residues.

The V gene is TRBV24-1, the J gene TRBJ2-2; TCRdb reports TRBD2, a call that lacks DNA to check it against. CDR3 size: 16 residues. CDR1 and CDR2 (germline): KGHDR, SFDVKD. CDR3 amino acids: CATSDLYTGRAGELFF.

The genes are TRBV12-3 or TRBV12-4 and TRBJ2-2; checking the TCRdb D call of TRBD2 is not possible without DNA. This CDR3 is built from 18 residues. The CDR3 sequence is CASRKGLAGGRGTGELFF.

This chain links TRBV5-1 with TRBJ2-5; TCRdb picks TRBD1, but there is no DNA to check that call. This CDR3 has 15 residues. Per germline, CDR1 SGHRS and CDR2 YFSETQ. The CDR3: CASALIQGVLGTQYF.

The CDR3 is CASSPSSGARTDTQYF. The rearrangement joins TRBV28 to TRBJ2-3; with no DNA, the TCRdb D assignment of TRBD2 cannot be verified. Germline CDR1 MDHEN, CDR2 SYDVKM. This CDR3 is 16 amino acids long.

The gene calls are TRBV19 and TRBJ2-1; TCRdb proposes TRBD1, but this gene call is untestable without DNA. Germline CDR1 and CDR2: LNHDA and SQIVND (reference sequence). The CDR3 totals 14 residues. CDR3 protein: CASSHRTVYNEQFF.

The genes are TRBV24-1 and TRBJ2-7; no DNA is available, so the TRBD1 call from TCRdb remains unchecked. CDR3 length equals 12 residues. The germline CDR1 and CDR2 sequences are KGHDR and SFDVKD. Here the CDR3 reads CATGTGAYEQYF.

The gene calls are TRBV7-3 and TRBJ2-1; TCRdb picks TRBD2, but there is no DNA to check that call. Germline CDR1 and CDR2: SGHTA and FQGTGA. CDR3 size: 14 residues. The CDR3 is CASSQSPRGNEQFF.

This chain uses TRBV3-1 with TRBJ1-3; as DNA is missing, the TRBD1 call by TCRdb cannot be tested. In germline, CDR1 is LGHDT, CDR2 YNNKEL (reference sequence). The CDR3 extends over 15 amino acids. The CDR3: CASSLPTTAGNTIYF. The full variable domain, rest sourced from reference TRBV3-1 and TRBJ1-3, is DTAVSQTPKYLVTQMGNDKSIKCEQNLGHDTMYWYKQDSKKFLKIMFSYNNKELIINETVPNRFSPKSPDKAHLNLHINSLELGDSAVYFCASSLPTTAGNTIYFGEGSWLTVV.

The chain links TRBV12-3 or TRBV12-4 to TRBJ2-1; TCRdb's D gene call, TRBD2, goes unchecked for lack of DNA. The CDR3 is 18 residues long. The CDR3 region is CASSFLRLAVSSYNEQFF.

The CDR3 sequence is CASSLAARVEGYTF. The chain is built from TRBV7-2 and TRBJ1-2; TCRdb's assignment of TRBD1 cannot be checked, as there is no DNA. The CDR3 runs 14 residues. Germline V gives CDR1 SGHTA, CDR2 FQGNSA.

This CDR3 reads CASSQTTLGLAGSTDTQYF. The gene calls are TRBV4-3 and TRBJ2-3; checking the TCRdb D call of TRBD2 is not possible without DNA. The CDR3 loop spans 19 amino acids. Germline CDR1 and CDR2: LGHNA and YSLEER.

The chain couples TRBV2 to TRBJ2-7; TCRdb reports TRBD1, a call that lacks DNA to check it against. The CDR3 runs to 14 residues. The germline V gene has CDR1 SNHLY and CDR2 FYNNEI. CDR3 region: CATYAGGHEWEQYF.

This sequence joins TRBV6-5 and TRBJ2-3. The germline gives CDR1 MNHEY, CDR2 SVGAGI. CDR3 length equals 17 residues. This CDR3 reads CASSYVNKDFGTDTQYF.

This sequence joins TRBV12-3 or TRBV12-4 and TRBJ2-2; TCRdb's D gene call, TRBD2, goes unchecked for lack of DNA. CDR3 length: 14 residues. CDR3 sequence reads: CASGQGLAIGELFF.

The rearrangement joins TRBV29-1 to TRBJ1-1; TCRdb reports TRBD1, a call that lacks DNA to check it against. This CDR3 is built from 15 residues. Germline CDR1 and CDR2: SQVTM and ANQGSEA. The CDR3 sequence is CSVGVLGQGGTEAFF.

V is TRBV5-1 and J is TRBJ2-7; TCRdb names TRBD2, which stays unverified in the absence of DNA. The CDR3 is made up of 14 amino acids. CDR1 and CDR2 from the germline V gene are SGHRS and YFSETQ. Here the CDR3 reads CASSGGGLAYEQYF.